This TCR beta chain was documented in a study of T cell repertoires in cytomegalovirus infection. Whole-study context: Public TCR beta signature analysis indicated the presence of both CMV infection and matching HLA type.

Trimming at V came to 6 bases and at J to 3 bases, leaving 6 bases not matched to a gene. The CDR3 contains 13 residues. CDR1 and CDR2 (germline): SQVTM, ANQGSEA. Using its own MiXCR run on the reads, TCRdb lists one record per CDR3 protein. The sample includes roughly 920,000 distinct CDR3 sequences, about a third of them seen just once. Note on this clonotype: Antigen: not known.

The material sequenced was cultured CD8+ T cells from PBMCs, taken from culture after CMV antigen stimulation. The chain combines TRBV29-1 with TRBJ2-7, with 9 bases that match TRBD1. This sequence was found in a human donor in good health (CMV status not recorded). Some clones in this sample may be carry-over from other donors' samples. The CDR3 protein is CSVHGQGIYEQYF. The CDR3 bases are TGCAGCGTCCACGGACAGGGGATCTACGAGCAGTACTTC.